The T cell receptor (beta chain) described here comes from a study of Ad26.COV2.S vaccination and SARS-CoV-2 variants. In the study overall: Enrollment placed the donor in the COV1001 Ad26.COV2.S trial arm.

Study-wide results and limits: Total T cell responses may have been underestimated by the TCR breadth and depth analyses. It was vaccine recipients, not placebo recipients, who had the higher spike-specific TCR breadth.

A note on this clone: The target antigen is unknown.

Sequencing was performed with immunoSEQ multiplex PCR; in TCRdb, only in-frame clones are kept and a portion is missing. The repertoire consists of about 460,000 clones, with roughly nine tenths occurring once and the leading ten covering around 1.8%. Stated treatment: 15 to 20 received Ad26.COV2.S at low or high dose, single or two shots; 5 received placebo; per-sample allocation not given. Day 63 following the first vaccine or placebo injection was when the samples were taken. The sequence was collected from a person aged 18-65 years who received the Ad26.COV2.S COVID-19 vaccine or a placebo. The sample in question was peripheral blood, obtained in a trial of Ad26.COV2.S vaccine versus placebo.

The CDR3 coding sequence is TGCAGTGCTCCCATGGACTACGAGCAGTACTTC. This sequence encodes CSAPMDYEQYF. V usage is TRBV20-1 and J usage is TRBJ2-7; no clear D. This CDR3 comprises 11 residues. Trimming shortened V by 5 bases and J by 3 bases, and 8 bases separated the two germline ends. Germline CDR1 reads DFQATT; CDR2 reads SNEGSKA (reference sequence).